Presented here are 28 T cell receptor beta chains from one specimen sequenced in a study of OX40 agonist ivuxolimab in advanced cancers. Libraries were prepared by immunoSEQ multiplex PCR; TCRdb keeps only in-frame clonotypes and omits some of them. This table holds about 77,000 clones, over 85% found once. Sequences were derived from CD4+ or CD8+ T cells sorted from blood, sampled in a trial of the OX40 agonist ivuxolimab. The receptor set was obtained from an adult with an advanced solid tumor such as melanoma, head and neck, liver or kidney cancer.

J is TRBJ1-1 and V is TRBV7-8; no clear D. CDR1 and CDR2 (germline): SGHVS, FQNEAQ. V dropped 5 bases and J dropped 5 bases, with 15 bases sitting between them. This CDR3 has 14 amino acids. This CDR3 reads CASSPLGEKTEAFF. CDR3 coding DNA: TGTGCCAGCAGCCCGCTCGGAGAGAAGACTGAAGCTTTCTTT.

The V gene is TRBV5-1, the J gene TRBJ2-2; D is ambiguous. Germline V gives CDR1 SGHRS, CDR2 YFSETQ. Trimming cost V 1 base and J 5 bases, with 6 bases left between them. The CDR3 consists of 13 residues. For the CDR3, the DNA is TGCGCCAGCAGCTTGATCCCGACCGGGGAGCTGTTTTTT. Encoded protein: CASSLIPTGELFF. Full variable domain (remainder filled in from reference TRBV5-1 and TRBJ2-2): KAGVTQTPRYLIKTRGQQVTLSCSPISGHRSVSWYQQTPGQGLQFLFEYFSETQRNKGNFPGRFSGRQFSNSRSEMNVSTLELGDSALYLCASSLIPTGELFFGEGSRLTVL.

The chain links TRBV30 to TRBJ1-6; no clear D gene. Germline V CDR1 and CDR2: GTSNPN, SVGIG (reference sequence). The CDR3 consists of 16 residues. Trimming took off 7 bases at V and 8 bases at J, with 24 bases between the two ends. CDR3 loop: CASGPPLGITYSPLHF. The CDR3 DNA is TGTGCCTCTGGGCCCCCGTTGGGAATAACTTATTCACCCCTCCACTTT.

The V call is TRBV5-4, the J call TRBJ1-3; D not certain. The CDR3 totals 15 residues. CDR1 SGHNT and CDR2 YYREEE come from the germline V gene (reference sequence). V lost 2 bases and J 4 bases, leaving 13 bases between the germline ends. CDR3 bases: TGTGCCAGCAGCTTACCGGGGATTAAGGGAAACACCATATATTTT. Encoded protein: CASSLPGIKGNTIYF. Full variable domain (missing parts from reference TRBV5-4 and TRBJ1-3): ETGVTQSPTHLIKTRGQQVTLRCSSQSGHNTVSWYQQALGQGPQFIFQYYREEENGRGNFPPRFSGLQFPNYSSELNVNALELDDSALYLCASSLPGIKGNTIYFGEGSWLTVV.

In nucleotides, the CDR3 is TGCGCCAGCAGCTTGGGGCTAAGCGGGGGTGGAGATACGCAGTATTTT. Protein sequence: CASSLGLSGGGDTQYF. The chain uses TRBV5-1 and TRBJ2-3; 8 nucleotides line up with TRBD2. Germline-derived CDR1 and CDR2 are SGHRS and YFSETQ. Trimming cost V 0 bases and J 5 bases; bases outside gene matches: 8. The CDR3 loop spans 16 amino acids.

The chain combines TRBV5-4 with TRBJ1-5; D is ambiguous. This CDR3 has 12 amino acids. Per the germline V gene, CDR1 is SGHNT and CDR2 is YYREEE (reference sequence). V gave up 1 base and J gave up 4 bases, with 3 bases separating them. This CDR3 is CASSLFNQPQHF. DNA of the CDR3: TGTGCCAGCAGCTTGTTTAATCAGCCCCAGCATTTT.

The CDR3 sequence: CASRRSTGPGNTIYF. CDR3 nucleotides: TGTGCCAGCAGACGCTCGACAGGGCCTGGAAACACCATATATTTT. J is TRBJ1-3 and V is TRBV9; 7 nucleotides line up with TRBD1. CDR1 is SGDLS, CDR2 YYNGEE, per germline. The V gene end was trimmed by 5 bases and the J gene end by 2 bases; junction bases not matched to a gene: 7. CDR3 length: 15 amino acids. The whole variable domain, remainder taken from reference TRBV9 and TRBJ1-3, is DSGVTQTPKHLITATGQRVTLRCSPRSGDLSVYWYQQSLDQGLQFLIQYYNGEERAKGNILERFSAQQFPDLHSELNLSSLELGDSALYFCASRRSTGPGNTIYFGEGSWLTVV.

V and J are TRBV19 and TRBJ1-2, with TRBD1 identical over 8 bases. The germline V gene has CDR1 LNHDA and CDR2 SQIVND (reference sequence). The V and J ends lost 7 bases and 2 bases, in that order; junction bases with no gene match: 15. The CDR3 is 17 residues long. CDR3 nucleotides: TGTGCCAGTAAAAGTCTCGGTTCAGGGGGCAACAACTATGGCTACACCTTC. Translated: CASKSLGSGGNNYGYTF.

This sequence joins TRBV6-6 and TRBJ2-1; 7 nucleotides line up with TRBD1. Germline V CDR1 and CDR2: MNHNY, SVGAGI (reference sequence). The V and J ends lost 6 bases and 6 bases, in that order; junction bases with no gene match: 5. The CDR3 contains 13 residues. As DNA, the CDR3 is TGTGCCAGCAGACCCACAGGGGTCAATGAGCAGTTCTTC. It yields the protein CASRPTGVNEQFF.

The V and J genes are TRBV4-2 and TRBJ2-5; TRBD1 matches 11 bases. This CDR3 contains 15 residues. Germline CDR1 is LGHNA and CDR2 is YNFKEQ. V was pared by 4 bases and J by 4 bases, with 5 bases of the junction left unmatched. As DNA, the CDR3 is TGTGCCAGCAGCCGGGGACAGGGGGGGCCAGAGACCCAGTACTTC. This encodes CASSRGQGGPETQYF.

V usage is TRBV27 and J usage is TRBJ2-5; D is possibly TRBD2 (5 bases). V lost 6 bases and J 5 bases, leaving 16 bases between the germline ends. This CDR3 is built from 14 residues. Germline values: CDR1 MNHEY, CDR2 SMNVEV (reference sequence). The CDR3 bases are TGTGCCAGCAGGCCGGGGTGGGGTTGGGAGACCCAGTACTTC. Its translation: CASRPGWGWETQYF.

This sequence joins TRBV4-1 and TRBJ2-2; TRBD1 might be the D (7 bases). Trimming took off 4 bases at V and 8 bases at J, with 14 bases between the two ends. Germline-derived CDR1 and CDR2 are MGHRA and YSYEKL. CDR3 size: 14 residues. DNA of the CDR3: TGCGCCAGCAGCCTACCAGGGGGGAGGGGGGAGCTGTTTTTT. Protein: CASSLPGGRGELFF.

The chain couples TRBV30 to TRBJ1-1; possibly TRBD1 for D (6 bases). The CDR3 loop spans 14 amino acids. The V end lost 5 bases, the J end lost 7 bases, and 20 bases lay between the germline ends. Germline CDR1 is GTSNPN and CDR2 is SVGIG (reference sequence). The CDR3 here is CAWSGLRGLGEAFF. CDR3 DNA sequence: TGTGCCTGGTCGGGACTTAGGGGGTTGGGTGAAGCTTTCTTT.

The J gene is TRBJ2-2, the V gene TRBV5-1; TRBD2 might be the D (6 bases). V lost 0 bases and J lost 5, with 14 bases in between. This CDR3 contains 16 residues. Looked up from germline, CDR1 is SGHRS and CDR2 is YFSETQ. DNA for the CDR3: TGCGCCAGCAGCTTGGAGGGGACCCGGGGGACCGGGGAGCTGTTTTTT. The encoded protein is CASSLEGTRGTGELFF.

This chain connects TRBV19 to TRBJ1-2; no definite D call. Germline V lookup: CDR1 LNHDA, CDR2 SQIVND (reference sequence). V lost 0 bases and J 8 bases, leaving 10 bases between the germline ends. CDR3 length: 13 amino acids. CDR3 nucleotides: TGTGCCAGTAGTATAGAGGTAGGAGTCGGCTACACCTTC. As protein: CASSIEVGVGYTF.

This clone came up a few times. The rearrangement uses TRBV10-3 and TRBJ1-5; TRBD1 aligns across 9 bases. Germline V lookup: CDR1 ENHRY, CDR2 SYGVKD. The V gene end was trimmed by 10 bases and the J gene end by 6 bases; junction bases not matched to a gene: 10. The CDR3 loop spans 14 amino acids. Here the CDR3 DNA reads TGTGCCACCGGGCTGGACAGGGGAACTCAGCCCCAGCATTTT. This translates into CATGLDRGTQPQHF.

This clone is a singleton in its sample. CDR3 sequence: CASSLSGVTEAFF. The CDR3 DNA reads as TGTGCCAGCAGCTTATCGGGGGTCACTGAAGCTTTCTTT. The gene calls are TRBV7-8 and TRBJ1-1, with D possibly TRBD1 on 5 matching bases. Trimming removed 2 bases from V and 4 bases from J, with 8 bases in between. This CDR3 is built from 13 residues. Germline CDR1 reads SGHVS; CDR2 reads FQNEAQ. Looking up the rest from reference TRBV7-8 and TRBJ1-1 gives the full variable domain: GAGVSQSPRYKVAKRGQDVALRCDPISGHVSLFWYQQALGQGPEFLTYFQNEAQLDKSGLPSDRFFAERPEGSVSTLKIQRTQQEDSAVYLCASSLSGVTEAFFGQGTRLTVV.

In its sample, this clone was seen a few times. This chain links TRBV19 with TRBJ1-3; tentative D call: TRBD1 (5 bases). V dropped 6 bases and J dropped 1 base, with 7 bases sitting between them. CDR1 is LNHDA and CDR2 is SQIVND in the germline V gene (reference sequence). The CDR3 is 13 residues long. This CDR3 reads CASRGTSGNTIYF. The CDR3 bases are TGTGCCAGTAGAGGGACGTCTGGAAACACCATATATTTT.

This clone has a handful of counts. The chain has TRBV9 and TRBJ2-5; TRBD2 matches 8 bases. This CDR3 spans 17 amino acids. The V and J ends lost 0 bases and 5 bases, in that order; junction bases with no gene match: 12. Germline V lookup: CDR1 SGDLS, CDR2 YYNGEE. CDR3 sequence: CASSVGSGGGSRETQYF. CDR3 DNA: TGTGCCAGCAGCGTAGGGTCCGGGGGGGGCTCGAGGGAGACCCAGTACTTC.

This rearrangement joins TRBV7-2 to TRBJ2-7; D remains ambiguous. The CDR3 runs 15 residues. V was clipped by 4 bases and J by 2 bases, with 15 bases between them. Germline CDR1 is SGHTA and CDR2 is FQGNSA. The chain's CDR3 is CASSSGRARTYEQYF. CDR3 in DNA: TGTGCCAGCAGCTCCGGACGGGCCCGAACCTACGAGCAGTACTTC.

The sample holds one count of this clone. The chain uses TRBV4-1 and TRBJ2-4; tentatively, D is TRBD1 or TRBD2 (5 bases each). The germline gives CDR1 MGHRA, CDR2 YSYEKL. V lost 0 bases and J 10 bases, leaving 19 bases between the germline ends. The CDR3 has 16 amino acids. This CDR3 is CASSQEDRGGGLIQYF. In DNA form, the CDR3 reads TGCGCCAGCAGCCAAGAAGATCGTGGGGGTGGCCTAATTCAGTACTTC.

This clone showed up just once. This chain connects TRBV6-5 to TRBJ2-1; perhaps TRBD1 as D (7 bases). The germline V and J ends were trimmed by 8 bases and 3 bases, with 11 bases remaining between them. Germline-derived CDR1 and CDR2 are MNHEY and SVGAGI. The CDR3 contains 13 residues. The CDR3 is CASGGTDYNEQFF. CDR3 coding DNA: TGTGCCAGCGGGGGGACAGACTACAATGAGCAGTTCTTC.

The chain carries TRBV19 and TRBJ2-7; no clear D gene. The germline V and J ends were trimmed by 3 bases and 4 bases, with 16 bases remaining between them. CDR3 size: 15 residues. Germline CDR1 reads LNHDA; CDR2 reads SQIVND (reference sequence). This CDR3 reads CASSMLAAMGYEQYF. The CDR3 bases are TGTGCCAGTAGTATGCTGGCGGCCATGGGATACGAGCAGTACTTC. The full variable domain, with the rest looked up from reference TRBV19 and TRBJ2-7, is DGGITQSPKYLFRKEGQNVTLSCEQNLNHDAMYWYRQDPGQGLRLIYYSQIVNDFQKGDIAEGYSVSREKKESFPLTVTSAQKNPTAFYLCASSMLAAMGYEQYFGPGTRLTVT.

The genes are TRBV5-4 and TRBJ2-7; possibly TRBD1 or TRBD2 for D (6 bases each). The CDR3 loop spans 17 amino acids. The germline gives CDR1 SGHNT, CDR2 YYREEE (reference sequence). V was trimmed by 4 bases and J by 2 bases, leaving 22 bases between them. The CDR3 coding sequence is TGTGCCAGCAGCCTAAAGGCCGGGACTGGGACAACCTACGAGCAGTACTTC. This sequence encodes CASSLKAGTGTTYEQYF.

The V call is TRBV6-6, the J call TRBJ2-3, with D perhaps matching TRBD1 or TRBD2 (6 bases each). Trimming took off 9 bases at V and 0 bases at J, with 13 bases between the two ends. CDR3 size: 14 residues. Germline V lookup: CDR1 MNHNY, CDR2 SVGAGI (reference sequence). CDR3 sequence: CARGAAGSTDTQYF. CDR3 coding DNA: TGTGCCAGGGGGGCAGCGGGCAGCACAGATACGCAGTATTTT.

The chain joins TRBV15 to TRBJ2-7, with 11 bases matching TRBD1. This CDR3 is built from 15 residues. V was clipped by 4 bases and J by 4 bases; unmatched bases: 6. Germline V gene sequence: CDR1 LNHNV, CDR2 YYDKDF (reference sequence). CDR3 DNA sequence: TGTGCCACCAGCACCAGGACAGGGGGCTTTTACGAGCAGTACTTC. Translated, it gives CATSTRTGGFYEQYF.

CDR3 loop: CASSESGVQEKLFF. The CDR3 DNA follows: TGCGCCAGCAGCGAATCAGGGGTGCAGGAAAAACTGTTTTTT. The J gene is TRBJ1-4, the V gene TRBV5-1; tentatively, D is TRBD1 (6 bases). The CDR3 is 14 residues long. Trimming took off 4 bases at V and 8 bases at J, with 15 bases between the two ends. Per the germline V gene, CDR1 is SGHRS and CDR2 is YFSETQ.

This rearrangement joins TRBV5-1 to TRBJ1-1; TRBD1 aligns across 11 bases. This CDR3 has 14 residues. Germline CDR1 and CDR2: SGHRS and YFSETQ. Unmatched junction bases numbered 2, after V lost 3 bases and J lost 4 bases. The CDR3 spells CASSWGQGGTEAFF. Written as DNA, the CDR3 is TGCGCCAGCAGCTGGGGACAGGGGGGCACTGAAGCTTTCTTT.